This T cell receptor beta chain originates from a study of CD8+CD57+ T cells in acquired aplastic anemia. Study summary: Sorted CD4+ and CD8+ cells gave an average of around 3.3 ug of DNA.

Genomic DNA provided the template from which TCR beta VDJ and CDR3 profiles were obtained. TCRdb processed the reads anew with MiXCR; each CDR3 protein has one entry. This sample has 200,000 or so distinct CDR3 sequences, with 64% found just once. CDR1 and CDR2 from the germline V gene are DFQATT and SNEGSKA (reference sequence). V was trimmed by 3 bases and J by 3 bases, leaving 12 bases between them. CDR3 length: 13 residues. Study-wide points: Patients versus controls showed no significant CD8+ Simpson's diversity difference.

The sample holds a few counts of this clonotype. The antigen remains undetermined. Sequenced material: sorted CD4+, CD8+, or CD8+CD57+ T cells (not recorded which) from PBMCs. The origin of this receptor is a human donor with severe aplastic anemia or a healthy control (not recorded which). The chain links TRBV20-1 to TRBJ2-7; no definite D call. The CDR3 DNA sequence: TGCAGTGCTAGTGCGGACCTGATCTACGAGCAGTACTTC. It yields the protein CSASADLIYEQYF.